These 6 T cell receptor beta chains originate from one sample sequenced in a study of blood T cells in healthy people across ages. A J-beta primer mix and a sample-barcoded 5' primer were used in a second PCR of about 6 to 12 cycles. Via MiXCR, TCRdb re-called the 5' RACE reads, giving one row per CDR3 protein. The table has about 1.1 million distinct CDR3 sequences, about two fifths seen once; the top ten hold roughly 13%. The sample comprised blood. The receptors here all came from a man aged 18 to 30 in good health.

The gene calls are TRBV2 and TRBJ1-2; D possibly corresponds to TRBD1 (6 bases). The length of the CDR3 is 17 residues. The V and J ends lost 6 bases and 6 bases respectively, with 26 bases between them. Germline loops: CDR1 SNHLY, CDR2 FYNNEI. CDR3 in amino acids: CASSRSRDTSLSHGYTF. The CDR3, as DNA: TGTGCCAGCAGCCGAAGCCGGGACACGAGTCTTTCCCATGGCTACACCTTC.

A note on this clonotype: This may stem from a read error, because a much larger clone lies one nucleotide away. V and J are TRBV5-5 and TRBJ2-1; D is undetermined. CDR1 is SGHKS and CDR2 is YYEKEE in the germline V gene (reference sequence). The CDR3 contains 15 residues. Here the CDR3 reads CASSFGIQLYDEQFF. CDR3 bases: TGTGCCAGCAGCTTCGGTATTCAGCTCTACGATGAGCAGTTCTTC.

The chain couples TRBV2 to TRBJ2-2; D gene ambiguous. Germline-derived CDR1 and CDR2 are SNHLY and FYNNEI. The CDR3 is made up of 15 amino acids. The V and J ends lost 1 base and 5 bases respectively, with 11 bases between them. The CDR3: CASSEVGYGTGELFF. The CDR3, as DNA: TGTGCCAGCAGTGAAGTGGGTTATGGAACCGGGGAGCTGTTTTTT.

This clonotype was found a few times. This rearrangement joins TRBV5-6 to TRBJ2-1; D is perhaps TRBD2 (6 bases). The V gene's germline CDR1 is SGHDT and CDR2 YYEEEE. V lost 0 bases, J lost 4 bases, and 20 bases lay in between. The CDR3 is 18 amino acids. CDR3 sequence (DNA): TGTGCCAGCAGCTTGGCGGGCGGGGCCACCGTTACTTACAATGAGCAGTTCTTC. Encoded protein: CASSLAGGATVTYNEQFF.

J is TRBJ2-3 and V is TRBV9, with a possible D match to TRBD1 (5 bases). The germline CDR1 and CDR2 sequences are SGDLS and YYNGEE. V shed 0 bases and J shed 5 bases, with 10 bases lying between them. This CDR3 contains 14 residues. CDR3 sequence reads: CASSVGQGEDTQYF. For the CDR3, the DNA is TGTGCCAGCAGCGTAGGGCAGGGTGAAGATACGCAGTATTTT.

In this sample, this clonotype turned up a few times. As DNA, the CDR3 is TGTGCCTGGAGTTTTACAGGGTATGTGCAGTACTTC. Encoded protein: CAWSFTGYVQYF. This chain uses TRBV30 with TRBJ2-5, with D perhaps TRBD1 (6 bases). V dropped 2 bases and J dropped 11 bases, with 15 bases sitting between them. Per germline, CDR1 GTSNPN and CDR2 SVGIG (reference sequence). CDR3 length: 12 residues.